The present TCR beta chain was sequenced within a study of T-cell reconstitution after alpha-beta-depleted transplantation in children. This clonotype appeared a few times. Germline trimming cut 5 bases from V and 2 bases from J; bases unmatched to any gene: 12. This CDR3 region has 17 residues. Library preparation (for TCRbeta) was performed with unique molecular identifiers. TCRdb called the PCR reads again in MiXCR, with one record for every CDR3 protein. The data show 450,000 to 500,000 distinct CDR3 sequences, 9.5% to 15% seen once. The chain has TRBV12-3 or TRBV12-4 and TRBJ1-2, with 9 bases that match TRBD1. The source was PBMCs from the stem cell graft donor, collected from the stem cell graft. The TCR comes from a human donor who donated a stem cell graft to a child with combined immunodeficiency. The CDR3 loop reads CASSNRDRDPQNYGYTF. The DNA of the CDR3 is TGTGCCAGCAGTAACCGGGACAGGGACCCTCAGAACTATGGCTACACCTTC.